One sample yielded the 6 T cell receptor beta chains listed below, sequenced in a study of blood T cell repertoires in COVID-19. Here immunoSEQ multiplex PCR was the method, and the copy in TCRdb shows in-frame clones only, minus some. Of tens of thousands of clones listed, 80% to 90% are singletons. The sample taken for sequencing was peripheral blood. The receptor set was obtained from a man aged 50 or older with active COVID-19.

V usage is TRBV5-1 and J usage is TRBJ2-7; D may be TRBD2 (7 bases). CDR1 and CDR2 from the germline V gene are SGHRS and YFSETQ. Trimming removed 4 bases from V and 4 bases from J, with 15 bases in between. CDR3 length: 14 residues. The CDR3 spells CASSREGGLYEQYF. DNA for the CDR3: TGCGCCAGCAGCCGCGAGGGGGGGCTGTACGAGCAGTACTTC. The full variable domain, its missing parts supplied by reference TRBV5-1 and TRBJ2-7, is KAGVTQTPRYLIKTRGQQVTLSCSPISGHRSVSWYQQTPGQGLQFLFEYFSETQRNKGNFPGRFSGRQFSNSRSEMNVSTLELGDSALYLCASSREGGLYEQYFGPGTRLTVT.

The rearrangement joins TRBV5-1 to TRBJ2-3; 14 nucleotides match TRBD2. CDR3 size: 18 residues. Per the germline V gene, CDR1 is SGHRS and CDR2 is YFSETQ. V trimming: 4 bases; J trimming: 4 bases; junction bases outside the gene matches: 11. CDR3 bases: TGCGCCAGCAGCGTGGGACTAGCGGGGGCCTTGGAGGCAGATACGCAGTATTTT. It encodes CASSVGLAGALEADTQYF.

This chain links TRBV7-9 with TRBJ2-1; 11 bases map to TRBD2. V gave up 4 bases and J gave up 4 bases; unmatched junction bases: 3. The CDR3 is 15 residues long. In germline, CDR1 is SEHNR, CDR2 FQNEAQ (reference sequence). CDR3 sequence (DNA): TGTGCCAGCAGCTCCCGACTAGCGGGGTACAATGAGCAGTTCTTC. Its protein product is CASSSRLAGYNEQFF.

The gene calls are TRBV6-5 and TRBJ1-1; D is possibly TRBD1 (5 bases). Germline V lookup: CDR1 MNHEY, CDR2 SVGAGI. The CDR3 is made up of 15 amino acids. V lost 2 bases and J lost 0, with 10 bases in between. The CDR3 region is CASSYGRGLNTEAFF. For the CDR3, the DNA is TGTGCCAGCAGTTACGGAAGGGGCCTGAACACTGAAGCTTTCTTT.

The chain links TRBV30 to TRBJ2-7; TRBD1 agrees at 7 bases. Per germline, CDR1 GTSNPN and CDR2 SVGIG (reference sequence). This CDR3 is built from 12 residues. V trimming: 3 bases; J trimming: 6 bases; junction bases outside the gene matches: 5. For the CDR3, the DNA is TGTGCCTGGAGCCAGGGGGTAGGCGAGCAGTACTTC. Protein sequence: CAWSQGVGEQYF.

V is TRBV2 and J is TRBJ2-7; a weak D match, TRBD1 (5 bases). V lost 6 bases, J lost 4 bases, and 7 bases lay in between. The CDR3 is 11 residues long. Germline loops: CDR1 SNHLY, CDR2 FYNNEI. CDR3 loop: CASRTAYEQYF. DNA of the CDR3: TGTGCCAGCAGGACAGCTTACGAGCAGTACTTC.